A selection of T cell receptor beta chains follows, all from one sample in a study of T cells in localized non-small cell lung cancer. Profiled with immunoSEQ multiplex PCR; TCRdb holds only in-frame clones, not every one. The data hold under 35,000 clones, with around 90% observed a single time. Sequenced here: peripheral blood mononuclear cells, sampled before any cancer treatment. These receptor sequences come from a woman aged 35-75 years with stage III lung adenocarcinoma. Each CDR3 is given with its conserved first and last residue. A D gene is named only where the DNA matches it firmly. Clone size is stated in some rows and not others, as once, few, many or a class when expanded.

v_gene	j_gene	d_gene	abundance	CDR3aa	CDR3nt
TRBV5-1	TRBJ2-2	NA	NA	CASSSDSTGELFF	TGCGCCAGCAGCTCGGACTCTACAGGGGAGCTGTTTTTT
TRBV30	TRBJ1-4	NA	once	CAWRGRQGRRDEKLFF	TGTGCCTGGAGGGGAAGGCAGGGACGTAGGGATGAAAAACTGTTTTTT
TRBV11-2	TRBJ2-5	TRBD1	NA	CASSLAGGQETQYF	TGTGCCAGCAGCTTAGCAGGGGGCCAAGAGACCCAGTACTTC
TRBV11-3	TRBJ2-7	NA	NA	CASSSPVVSEQYF	TGTGCCAGCAGCTCTCCGGTGGTGAGCGAGCAGTACTTC
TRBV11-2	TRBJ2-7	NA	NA	CASSLEYGVTYEQYF	TGTGCCAGCAGCTTAGAATACGGGGTAACCTACGAGCAGTACTTC
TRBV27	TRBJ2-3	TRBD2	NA	CASSFQGSGRRWGTDTQYF	TGTGCCAGCAGTTTCCAGGGTAGCGGGAGGAGGTGGGGCACAGATACGCAGTATTTT
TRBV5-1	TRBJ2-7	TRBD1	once	CASSEGTVGYEQYF	TGCGCCAGCAGCGAAGGGACAGTAGGGTACGAGCAGTACTTC
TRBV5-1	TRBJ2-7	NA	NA	CASSLGLNGYEQYF	TGCGCCAGCAGCTTGGGTTTGAACGGGTACGAGCAGTACTTC
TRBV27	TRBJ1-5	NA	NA	CASSLWVDQPQHF	TGTGCCAGCAGTTTATGGGTGGATCAGCCCCAGCATTTT
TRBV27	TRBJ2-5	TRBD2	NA	CASKGTSGTETQYF	TGTGCCAGCAAGGGGACTAGCGGGACGGAGACCCAGTACTTC
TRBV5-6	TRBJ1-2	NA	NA	CASSLPALYGYTF	TGTGCCAGCAGCTTGCCAGCCCTCTATGGCTACACCTTC
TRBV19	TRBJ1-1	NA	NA	CASSPAGVYGNTEAFF	TGTGCCAGTAGTCCTGCCGGGGTATACGGGAACACTGAAGCTTTCTTT
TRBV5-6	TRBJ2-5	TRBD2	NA	CASSGLAGEVQETQYF	TGTGCCAGCTCCGGACTAGCGGGAGAGGTCCAAGAGACCCAGTACTTC
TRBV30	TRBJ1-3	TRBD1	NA	CAWIDRGENTIYF	TGTGCCTGGATTGACAGGGGGGAAAACACCATATATTTT
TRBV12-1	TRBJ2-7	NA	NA	CASSSRDRGNEQYF	TGTGCCAGCAGCTCCCGGGACAGGGGAAACGAGCAGTACTTC
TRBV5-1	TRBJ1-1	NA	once	CASSLASSNTEAFF	TGCGCCAGCAGCTTGGCCTCAAGCAACACTGAAGCTTTCTTT
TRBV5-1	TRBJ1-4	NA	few	CASSLDSWAANEKLFF	TGCGCCAGCAGCTTGGATTCTTGGGCGGCTAATGAAAAACTGTTTTTT
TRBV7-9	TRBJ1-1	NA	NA	CASPSGRGFKFPEAFF	TGTGCCTCACCCTCGGGACGGGGGTTTAAATTTCCCGAAGCTTTCTTT
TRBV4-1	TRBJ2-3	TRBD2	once	CASSRASGRADTQYF	TGCGCCAGCAGCCGCGCTAGCGGACGGGCAGATACGCAGTATTTT
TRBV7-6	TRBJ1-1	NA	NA	CASSYQGHTEAFF	TGTGCCAGCAGCTACCAGGGGCACACTGAAGCTTTCTTT
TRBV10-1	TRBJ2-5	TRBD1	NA	CASSNPGQQETQYF	TGCGCCAGCAGCAACCCGGGACAGCAAGAGACCCAGTACTTC
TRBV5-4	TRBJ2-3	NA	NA	CASSGRDIGTAQYF	TGTGCCAGCAGCGGGCGGGACATCGGGACGGCGCAGTATTTT
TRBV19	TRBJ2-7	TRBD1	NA	CASSGEWDRGYEQYF	TGTGCCAGTAGTGGGGAATGGGACAGGGGCTACGAGCAGTACTTC